Listed below are T cell receptor beta chains from one sample, sequenced in a study of tumor-infiltrating lymphocytes in primary liver carcinoma. TCRdb analysed the multiplex PCR reads with MiXCR anew, one entry per CDR3 protein. The sample lists fewer than 85,000 distinct CDR3 sequences, roughly 72% occurring once. Sequences were obtained from tumor-adjacent normal liver tissue. These receptor sequences come from a middle-aged man with primary liver carcinoma and hepatitis B virus infection. CDR3s include the opening cysteine and the closing phenylalanine or tryptophan. Each record gives: V gene, clone size, D gene, J gene, CDR3 protein, CDR3 DNA. The D gene is left open where the match is weak. A row's size may be missing; if present it is once, few, many or a size class.

V: TRBV6-1; size: -; D: TRBD2; J: TRBJ2-1; CDR3: CASNELAGGHNEQFF; DNA: TGTGCCAGCAATGAATTAGCGGGGGGTCATAATGAGCAGTTCTTC
V: TRBV11-2; size: -; D: -; J: TRBJ2-1; CDR3: CVSSLDGMGTEQFF; DNA: TGTGTCAGCAGCTTAGACGGTATGGGGACTGAGCAGTTTTTC
V: TRBV11-2; size: -; D: TRBD2; J: TRBJ2-1; CDR3: CVSSLYGRFSGTLYNEQFF; DNA: TGTGTCAGCAGTTTATATGGGCGATTCAGCGGGACCCTTTACAATGAGCAGTTCTTC
V: TRBV6-5; size: many; D: -; J: TRBJ1-5; CDR3: CASSSDQAGNQPQHF; DNA: TGTGCCAGCAGTTCCGATCAGGCGGGCAATCAGCCCCAGCATTTT
V: TRBV30; size: many; D: TRBD1; J: TRBJ2-7; CDR3: CAWTPGQGYEQYF; DNA: TGTGCCTGGACACCGGGACAGGGCTACGAGCAGTACTTC
V: TRBV10-2; size: -; D: TRBD2; J: TRBJ2-2; CDR3: CASRGGATGELFF; DNA: TGCGCCAGCCGGGGGGGAGCCACTGGGGAGCTGTTTTTT
V: TRBV4-1; size: -; D: TRBD2; J: TRBJ2-5; CDR3: CASSQASGSLPETQHF; DNA: TGCGCCAGCAGCCAGGCTAGCGGGAGTTTGCCGGAGACCCAGCACTTC
V: TRBV4-2; size: -; D: -; J: TRBJ2-1; CDR3: CASSQDGGRTYNEQFF; DNA: TGTGCCAGCAGCCAAGATGGGGGGAGGACCTACAATGAGCAGTTCTTC
V: TRBV7-9; size: few; D: -; J: TRBJ2-5; CDR3: CASSLIGTSEAQYF; DNA: TGTGCCAGCAGCTTAATAGGGACTTCCGAGGCCCAGTACTTC
V: TRBV7-9; size: many; D: TRBD2; J: TRBJ2-2; CDR3: CASSLGAGLTGELFF; DNA: TGTGCCAGCAGCTTAGGAGCGGGGCTCACCGGGGAGCTGTTTTTT
V: TRBV7-9; size: -; D: -; J: TRBJ2-3; CDR3: CASNVSTDTQYF; DNA: TGTGCCAGCAACGTGTCCACAGATACTCAGTATTTT
V: TRBV5-5; size: few; D: -; J: TRBJ1-1; CDR3: CTSSHEGERYTEAFF; DNA: TGTACCAGCAGCCATGAGGGTGAGCGGTACACTGAAGCTTTCTTT
V: TRBV4-3; size: -; D: -; J: TRBJ1-6; CDR3: CASGRLGLDLNSPLHF; DNA: TGTGCCAGCGGCCGTCTAGGACTTGATCTTAATTCACCTCTCCACTTT
V: TRBV11-1; size: -; D: -; J: TRBJ2-2; CDR3: CASRLVHFGELSF; DNA: TGTGCCAGCAGACTAGTACATTTCGGGGAGCTGTCTTTT
V: TRBV12-3/TRBV12-4; size: -; D: -; J: TRBJ2-2; CDR3: CTSSIRPGELLF; DNA: TGTACCAGCAGCATCCGTCCCGGGGAGCTGCTTTTT
V: TRBV29-1; size: many; D: -; J: TRBJ2-1; CDR3: CSVPRTGGFNEQFF; DNA: TGCAGCGTTCCTAGGACAGGAGGGTTTAATGAGCAGTTCTTC
V: TRBV6-2/TRBV6-3; size: -; D: TRBD1; J: TRBJ2-7; CDR3: CASSWRLGTGSFKNLEQYF; DNA: TGTGCCAGCAGTTGGCGATTGGGGACAGGGAGCTTCAAGAACCTGGAGCAGTACTTC
V: TRBV11-2; size: -; D: -; J: TRBJ2-1; CDR3: CASCPSRASTCNEQFF; DNA: TGTGCCAGCTGCCCGTCGAGGGCTAGCACGTGCAATGAGCAGTTCTTC
V: TRBV28; size: -; D: -; J: TRBJ2-2; CDR3: CASSCSGPLGTGELFF; DNA: TGTGCCAGCAGTTGTTCGGGACCCTTGGGGACCGGGGAGCTGTTTTTT
V: TRBV11-3; size: -; D: -; J: TRBJ2-7; CDR3: CASSLDFAQWDSYDEYF; DNA: TGTGCCAGCAGCTTAGATTTCGCACAGTGGGACTCCTACGATGAGTACTTC
V: TRBV2; size: few; D: -; J: TRBJ2-5; CDR3: CASSNAGQETQYF; DNA: TGTGCCAGCAGCAACGCGGGCCAAGAGACCCAGTACTTC
V: TRBV11-1; size: once; D: -; J: TRBJ2-2; CDR3: CTSSLVRFRELFF; DNA: TGTACCAGCAGCTTGGTACGTTTCAGGGAGCTGTTTTTT
V: TRBV6-5; size: -; D: -; J: TRBJ1-1; CDR3: CASTPGGAGEAFF; DNA: TGTGCCAGCACCCCTGGCGGGGCTGGTGAAGCTTTCTTT
V: TRBV6-1; size: -; D: -; J: TRBJ1-5; CDR3: CASISVLGRTQHF; DNA: TGTGCCAGCATTAGCGTTCTTGGCAGGACCCAGCATTTT
V: TRBV6-2/TRBV6-3; size: -; D: TRBD2; J: TRBJ2-3; CDR3: CANSLALANTQYF; DNA: TGTGCCAACAGTTTGGCACTAGCGAATACGCAGTATTTT
V: TRBV11-2; size: -; D: TRBD2; J: TRBJ2-7; CDR3: CASSSSGGDSYEQYF; DNA: TGTGCCAGCAGCTCGTCTGGGGGGGACTCCTACGAGCAGTACTTC
V: TRBV12-3/TRBV12-4; size: many; D: TRBD2; J: TRBJ2-1; CDR3: CASLTGTSGRARLFF; DNA: TGTGCCAGCCTAACGGGGACTAGCGGGAGGGCCAGGCTGTTCTTC
V: TRBV29-1; size: -; D: -; J: TRBJ2-7; CDR3: CSVEDPGGGSYEQYF; DNA: TGCAGCGTTGAAGATCCGGGTGGGGGCTCCTACGAGCAGTACTTC
V: TRBV5-1; size: many; D: -; J: TRBJ2-1; CDR3: CASSLGNEGNEQFF; DNA: TGCGCCAGCAGCTTGGGGAACGAAGGAAATGAGCAGTTCTTC
V: TRBV11-1; size: -; D: -; J: TRBJ2-1; CDR3: CASSLADGAYYNEQFF; DNA: TGTGCCAGCAGCTTAGCCGACGGGGCGTATTACAATGAGCAGTTCTTC
V: TRBV11-2; size: -; D: TRBD2; J: TRBJ2-3; CDR3: CVSNLVSGGEVAGDVNTQYF; DNA: TGTGTCAGCAACTTAGTATCCGGGGGTGAGGTAGCGGGAGATGTGAACACGCAGTATTTT
V: TRBV4-3; size: few; D: -; J: TRBJ2-1; CDR3: CASSQDPGLSYNEQFF; DNA: TGCGCCAGCAGCCAAGACCCAGGGTTATCATACAATGAGCAGTTCTTC